This T cell receptor (beta chain) was identified during a study of blood T cell repertoires in COVID-19. Study-level information: PBMCs, B-cell-depleted T cells, or T cells provided the cDNA or gDNA that made up the material.

This CDR3 contains 14 residues. The germline CDR1 and CDR2 sequences are LNHDA and SQIVND (reference sequence). Trimming removed 5 bases at V and 0 bases at J, with 8 bases between. The assay was immunoSEQ multiplex PCR, and TCRdb's table has in-frame clones only and misses some. This sample has about 140,000 clones, with 70% to 90% found just once. Material for sequencing was peripheral blood. The receptor's source is a human donor with acute or convalescent COVID-19. The donor label of this sample is uncertain. V is TRBV19 and J is TRBJ2-1, with D possibly being TRBD2 (5 bases). The CDR3 spells CASSDGISYNEQFF. The CDR3 DNA reads as TGTGCCAGTAGTGACGGGATCTCCTACAATGAGCAGTTCTTC.